This T cell receptor (beta chain) is from a study of blood T cell repertoires in COVID-19. About the research overall: Acute and convalescent COVID-19 samples came from the United States, Italy and Spain. PBMCs, B-cell-depleted T cells, or T cells provided the cDNA or gDNA that made up the material.

The CDR3 is made up of 15 amino acids. Germline V gene sequence: CDR1 MNHEY, CDR2 SVGAGI. V lost 6 bases to trimming and J lost 7 bases; unmatched junction nucleotides: 11. As originally analysed: By means of reference gene primer amplification, nucleated cell counts were estimated. Assay: immunoSEQ multiplex PCR; the TCRdb copy retains only in-frame clones and omits some. V and J calls and clone size follow that table, whereas D and trimming were derived from the DNA. The sample carries some 90,000 clones, around nine tenths recorded once. The gene calls are TRBV6-5 and TRBJ2-3, with 9 bases aligning to TRBD2. The source is a woman in her 50s in a cohort sampled during active COVID-19. The source material was peripheral blood. For the CDR3, the DNA is TGTGCCAGCAGGTCAGCGGGGGGACATGGTAATACGCAGTATTTT. Translating it yields CASRSAGGHGNTQYF.